The entry that follows covers one T cell receptor beta chain sequence. This record comes from a study of blood T cell repertoires in COVID-19. Overall study: Some COVID-19 samples were acute and others convalescent; all came from the United States, Italy and Spain. Nucleic acid was either cDNA or gDNA, and it came from T cells, B-cell-depleted T cells, or PBMCs.

Authors' processing steps: Reference gene primers were amplified, and this amplification served to estimate nucleated cell counts. Profiling relied on immunoSEQ multiplex PCR, and the TCRdb table lists in-frame clones only, not all of them. V, J and clone size reflect that table, while D and trimming were determined from the DNA. The sample records about 200,000 clones, around nine tenths being singletons. V gave up 6 bases and J gave up 4 bases; unmatched junction bases: 7. Germline values: CDR1 MNHEY, CDR2 SVGEGT. This CDR3 has 16 amino acids. The genes are TRBV6-2 or TRBV6-3 and TRBJ2-6; 9 bases fit TRBD1. Sequencing was carried out using peripheral blood. This sequence originates from a man in his fifties with acute or convalescent COVID-19. The CDR3 DNA reads TGTGCCAGCAGCAAGGGACAGGGTGGAGGGGCCAACGTCCTGACTTTC. This codes for CASSKGQGGGANVLTF.